The 30 T cell receptor beta chains below all came from one sample that was sequenced in a study of persistence of HIV-infected CD4 T cells. This was the immunoSEQ version 4 assay in survey mode. Assay: immunoSEQ multiplex PCR; the TCRdb copy retains only in-frame clones and omits some. The table includes around 35,000 clones, roughly 87% detected once. Antigen specificity for these receptors is unknown. This nonspecific control used anti-CD3/anti-CD28 bead stimulation of CD4+ T cells. Responding CD4+ T cells were sorted by upregulation of both CD40 ligand and CD69. The sequencing here drew on CD4+ T cells sorted from PBMCs after roughly 18-hour stimulation, taken from a patient who received antiretroviral therapy. The receptors stem from an adult man with HIV who was CMV-seropositive.

The chain couples TRBV7-9 to TRBJ2-7; 8 nucleotides agree with TRBD1. With V trimmed by 1 base and J by 2 bases, 10 bases remained unmatched. CDR1 is SEHNR, CDR2 FQNEAQ, per germline (reference sequence). The CDR3 is 17 residues long. The CDR3 DNA follows: TGTGCCAGCAGCTTAGATGGTCAGGGGGCGCGAACCTACGAGCAGTACTTC. Translated: CASSLDGQGARTYEQYF. Variable domain in full (rest from reference TRBV7-9 and TRBJ2-7): DTGVSQNPRHKITKRGQNVTFRCDPISEHNRLYWYRQTLGQGPEFLTYFQNEAQLEKSRLLSDRFSAERPKGSFSTLEIQRTEQGDSAMYLCASSLDGQGARTYEQYFGPGTRLTVT.

Note on this clone: The junction differs from germline at one of its ends, possibly a read error. The CDR3 region is CAWSVPGRTYEKLFF. The CDR3 nucleotides read TGTGCCTGGAGTGTACCGGGTCGAACTTATGAAAAACTGTTTTTT. The genes are TRBV30 and TRBJ1-4; D ambiguous. CDR1 is GTSNPN, CDR2 SVGIG, per germline (reference sequence). The CDR3 loop spans 15 amino acids.

This clone was seen just once. The chain recombines TRBV28 with TRBJ2-5; D uncertain. Germline-derived CDR1 and CDR2 are MDHEN and SYDVKM. The length of the CDR3 is 15 residues. The V gene lost 6 bases and the J gene lost 1 base, with 15 bases spanning the gap. The CDR3 reads CASRTPATAQETQYF. For the CDR3, the DNA is TGTGCCAGCAGAACCCCAGCTACAGCCCAAGAGACCCAGTACTTC.

In the case of this clone: The sample holds other DNA sequences that translate to the same CDR3. The CDR3 DNA is TGTGCCAGCTCACCCGGACAGGGCGAAACCTACGAGCAGTACTTC. Encoded protein: CASSPGQGETYEQYF. The V call is TRBV18, the J call TRBJ2-7; 8 bases fit TRBD1. The V segment lost 3 bases and the J segment 2 bases; nucleotides outside the gene matches: 6. The CDR3 sequence is 15 residues long. CDR1 KGHSH and CDR2 LQKENI come from the germline V gene.

Only a few counts were recorded for this clone. The V call is TRBV5-1, the J call TRBJ1-1; possible D gene TRBD1, 5 bases. Germline lookup yields CDR1 SGHRS and CDR2 YFSETQ. The V end was cut by 6 bases, the J end by 1 base, with 10 bases between. The CDR3 runs 13 residues. This chain's CDR3 is CASNPDKNTEAFF. DNA for the CDR3: TGCGCCAGCAACCCGGACAAGAACACTGAAGCTTTCTTT.

This CDR3 is CASSDMDRDIQYF. The CDR3 DNA reads TGCGCCAGCAGTGATATGGACAGGGACATTCAGTACTTC. V and J are TRBV10-1 and TRBJ2-4; 8 nucleotides agree with TRBD1. Per germline, CDR1 WNHNN and CDR2 SYGVQD (reference sequence). Trimming cost V 3 bases and J 8 bases; bases outside gene matches: 3. The CDR3 is made up of 13 amino acids.

This chain uses TRBV6-5 with TRBJ1-1; D gene unclear. Germline lookup yields CDR1 MNHEY and CDR2 SVGAGI. V lost 2 bases to trimming and J lost 3 bases, with 7 bases between them. The CDR3 runs 13 residues. The CDR3: CASSYGRDTEAFF. CDR3 coding DNA: TGTGCCAGCAGTTACGGGAGGGACACTGAAGCTTTCTTT.

The chain recombines TRBV5-5 with TRBJ1-4; 8 nucleotides agree with TRBD1. Germline V lookup: CDR1 SGHKS, CDR2 YYEKEE (reference sequence). V dropped 3 bases and J dropped 5; count of bases not matched to a gene: 6. CDR3 size: 15 residues. The CDR3 coding sequence is TGTGCCAGCAGCTCAGGACAGGGCCCGAATGAAAAACTGTTTTTT. It encodes CASSSGQGPNEKLFF.

In its sample, this clone was seen once. The chain combines TRBV7-6 with TRBJ1-2; D possibly corresponds to TRBD1 (5 bases). The CDR3 has 14 amino acids. The germline CDR1 and CDR2 sequences are SGHVS and FNYEAQ. Deletions cut 6 bases from V and 0 bases from J, with 11 bases between. For the CDR3, the DNA is TGTGCCAGCAGTTTGGACACTGCTAACTATGGCTACACCTTC. Translating it yields CASSLDTANYGYTF.

The V gene is TRBV5-4, the J gene TRBJ1-2; D is unclear. The germline CDR1 and CDR2 sequences are SGHNT and YYREEE (reference sequence). The V end was cut by 0 bases, the J end by 8 bases, with 11 bases between. The CDR3 covers 13 residues. CDR3 in amino acids: CASSLEEPLGYTF. The CDR3 DNA reads as TGTGCCAGCAGCTTGGAAGAGCCTTTGGGCTACACCTTC.

The rearrangement links TRBV7-2 to TRBJ2-1; unclear D gene. CDR1 and CDR2 (germline): SGHTA, FQGNSA. V lost 6 bases to trimming and J lost 2 bases, with 17 bases between them. The CDR3 loop spans 16 amino acids. CDR3 bases: TGTGCCAGCAGGGTCTCTTTCTTGCTAACCTACAATGAGCAGTTCTTC. Protein sequence: CASRVSFLLTYNEQFF.

The chain employs TRBV15 and TRBJ2-5; 7 bases agree with TRBD2. This CDR3 contains 14 residues. V shed 1 base, J shed 1 base, and the junction held 0 bases outside the gene matches. Germline CDR1 is LNHNV and CDR2 is YYDKDF (reference sequence). The CDR3 region is CATSRGGGQETQYF. In DNA form, the CDR3 reads TGTGCCACCAGCAGAGGGGGGGGCCAAGAGACCCAGTACTTC.

The CDR3, as DNA: TGTGCCAGCAGCCGAAGACAGGGGAACAATGAGCAGTTCTTC. Its translation is CASSRRQGNNEQFF. This chain joins TRBV7-6 and TRBJ2-1, with 8 nucleotides matching TRBD1. The V segment lost 5 bases and the J segment 5 bases; nucleotides outside the gene matches: 5. The CDR3 totals 14 residues. CDR1 and CDR2 from the germline V gene are SGHVS and FNYEAQ.

The J gene is TRBJ1-1, the V gene TRBV20-1; tentatively, D is TRBD1 (6 bases). The germline V gene encodes CDR1 DFQATT and CDR2 SNEGSKA (reference sequence). The CDR3 contains 11 residues. The CDR3 DNA follows: TGCTCCGGGACACCGAACACTGAAGCTTTCTTT. Translated, it gives CSGTPNTEAFF.

The chain combines TRBV19 with TRBJ2-2, with TRBD2 matching 8 bases. The CDR3 covers 15 residues. The junction had 7 bases not matched to a gene; V was cut back by 8 bases and J by 2 bases. In germline, CDR1 is LNHDA, CDR2 SQIVND (reference sequence). The CDR3 coding sequence is TGTGCCAGTTATAGGGCGGGGGGTAACACCGGGGAGCTGTTTTTT. Protein product: CASYRAGGNTGELFF.

This clone was seen a handful of times. The CDR3 DNA reads TGTGCCAGTAGTACAAGGAAAACTGAAGCTTTCTTT. Its protein product is CASSTRKTEAFF. The chain recombines TRBV19 with TRBJ1-1; no reliable D call. Trimming shortened V by 4 bases and J by 5 bases, and 8 bases separated the two germline ends. Germline V gene lookup returns CDR1 LNHDA and CDR2 SQIVND (reference sequence). The CDR3 is made up of 12 amino acids.

V usage is TRBV6-5 and J usage is TRBJ2-7, with 9 bases identical to TRBD1. CDR1 and CDR2 from the germline V gene are MNHEY and SVGAGI. CDR3 size: 14 residues. Trimming took 6 bases from V and 5 from J; bases not matched to a gene: 8. The CDR3 DNA sequence: TGTGCCAGCAGCTCCGGGACAGGGAAGCACGAGCAGTACTTC. It specifies CASSSGTGKHEQYF.

The chain employs TRBV6-2 or TRBV6-3 and TRBJ2-4, with D maybe TRBD2 (5 bases). This CDR3 region has 14 residues. The V gene's germline CDR1 is MNHEY and CDR2 SVGEGT. Trimming left V 5 bases short and J 0 bases short, with 8 bases between. The CDR3 nucleotides are TGTGCCAGCAGTCTTGGACTAGCCAAAAACATTCAGTACTTC. Translation: CASSLGLAKNIQYF.

The chain is built from TRBV21-1 and TRBJ1-1. TRBV21-1 is labeled a pseudogene. This CDR3 has 10 residues. The CDR3, as DNA: TGTGCCAGCACCCGGGCCGAAGCTTTCTTT. This translates into CASTRAEAFF.

This chain connects TRBV24-1 to TRBJ2-5; 7 positions match TRBD1. The CDR3 runs 16 residues. Trimming took 0 bases from V and 2 from J; bases not matched to a gene: 5. The germline CDR1 and CDR2 sequences are KGHDR and SFDVKD. DNA of the CDR3: TGTGCCACCAGTGATTTGCAAGCAGGGGGACAAGAGACCCAGTACTTC. This gives the protein CATSDLQAGGQETQYF.

The J gene is TRBJ1-2, the V gene TRBV7-8, with D perhaps matching TRBD1 (6 bases). CDR3 length: 14 residues. Trimming stripped 0 bases from V and 8 bases from J, with 13 bases between. CDR1 and CDR2 (germline): SGHVS, FQNEAQ. The CDR3 nucleotides read TGTGCCAGCAGCTTAGCGGTCAGGGGAGAGGGCTACACCTTC. It codes for CASSLAVRGEGYTF.

The chain recombines TRBV19 with TRBJ2-7, with D possibly being TRBD1 (6 bases). Trimming took 8 bases from V and 1 from J, leaving 18 bases between them. The CDR3 is 15 residues long. Per germline, CDR1 LNHDA and CDR2 SQIVND (reference sequence). The CDR3 spells CASSGSRGLSYEQYF. The DNA for the CDR3 is TGTGCCAGTTCTGGGAGCAGGGGTCTTTCCTACGAGCAGTACTTC.

CDR3 nucleotide sequence: TGTGCCTGGACCCCCTCCTGGACAGGTGCCGGTGTTGGGCCTGGCTACACCTTC. It codes for CAWTPSWTGAGVGPGYTF. The V and J genes are TRBV30 and TRBJ1-2; TRBD1 matches 7 bases. Trimming cost V 4 bases and J 7 bases; bases outside gene matches: 24. The CDR3 totals 18 residues. Germline CDR1 is GTSNPN and CDR2 is SVGIG (reference sequence).

This chain joins TRBV30 and TRBJ1-1, with D perhaps TRBD1 (5 bases). V was trimmed by 5 bases and J by 5 bases, leaving 9 bases between them. CDR3 length: 11 amino acids. Germline CDR1 GTSNPN, CDR2 SVGIG (reference sequence). CDR3 loop: CAWGGLTEAFF. Written as DNA, the CDR3 is TGTGCCTGGGGGGGGTTGACTGAAGCTTTCTTT.

The genes are TRBV11-2 and TRBJ2-5; a possible D gene is TRBD2 (6 bases). The CDR3 length is 15 residues. CDR1 SGHAT and CDR2 FQNNGV come from the germline V gene. V lost 5 bases and J 4 bases, leaving 17 bases between the germline ends. The DNA for the CDR3 is TGTGCCAGCAGCCCAGTGGGGGGAGGAGGAGAGACCCAGTACTTC. Protein sequence: CASSPVGGGGETQYF.

This clone showed up just once. The J gene is TRBJ2-5, the V gene TRBV5-1; TRBD2 agrees at 9 bases. Trimming took 0 bases from V and 2 from J; bases not matched to a gene: 2. This CDR3 comprises 15 residues. Germline V lookup: CDR1 SGHRS, CDR2 YFSETQ. The CDR3 loop reads CASSLVAGVQETQYF. The CDR3 DNA sequence: TGCGCCAGCAGCTTGGTAGCGGGGGTTCAAGAGACCCAGTACTTC.

This clone is a singleton in its sample. V and J are TRBV30 and TRBJ1-1; possible D gene TRBD1, 5 bases. V lost 1 base to trimming and J lost 1 base, with 7 bases between them. CDR1 and CDR2 from the germline V gene are GTSNPN and SVGIG (reference sequence). The CDR3 runs 13 residues. CDR3: CAWSGGTNTEAFF. The CDR3 coding sequence is TGTGCCTGGAGTGGAGGGACGAACACTGAAGCTTTCTTT.

This clone came up a few times. V gene TRBV30 combines with J gene TRBJ2-1; the D gene is possibly TRBD2 (6 bases). Trimming cost V 2 bases and J 10 bases, with 18 bases left between them. The CDR3 covers 14 residues. Germline CDR1 GTSNPN, CDR2 SVGIG (reference sequence). CDR3: CAWSSGLMVREQFF. In DNA form, the CDR3 reads TGTGCCTGGAGTTCGGGACTCATGGTAAGGGAGCAGTTCTTC.

A few counts support this clone. The chain's CDR3 is CASSGGNQPQHF. The DNA for the CDR3 is TGTGCCAGCAGTGGGGGGAATCAGCCCCAGCATTTT. The chain has TRBV25-1 and TRBJ1-5; D is possibly TRBD1 (5 bases). V was cut by 4 bases and J by 4 bases, with 5 bases left in between. The CDR3 is 12 amino acids. The germline gives CDR1 MGHDK, CDR2 SYGVNS.

This clone was observed a single time. The chain uses TRBV4-3 and TRBJ1-5; D is uncertain. The CDR3 totals 15 residues. The germline V and J ends were trimmed by 0 bases and 6 bases, with 12 bases remaining between them. Germline V gives CDR1 LGHNA, CDR2 YSLEER. CDR3: CASSQDRARIQPQHF. CDR3 coding DNA: TGCGCCAGCAGCCAAGATCGGGCTAGGATTCAGCCCCAGCATTTT.